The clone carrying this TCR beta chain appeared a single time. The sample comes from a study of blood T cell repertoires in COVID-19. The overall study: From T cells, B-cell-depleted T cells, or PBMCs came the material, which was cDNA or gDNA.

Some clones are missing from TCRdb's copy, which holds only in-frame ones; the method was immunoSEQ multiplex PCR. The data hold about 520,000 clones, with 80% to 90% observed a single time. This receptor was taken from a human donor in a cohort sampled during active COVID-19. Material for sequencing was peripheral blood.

In DNA form, the CDR3 reads TGTGCCAGCAGCCGAGGGACAGGAGGAAACACCATATATTTT. Translation: CASSRGTGGNTIYF. V and J are TRBV7-8 and TRBJ1-3, with TRBD1 matching 8 bases. V shed 5 bases, J shed 4 bases, and the junction held 4 bases outside the gene matches. The CDR3 has 14 residues. Germline loops: CDR1 SGHVS, CDR2 FQNEAQ.